What follows describes a single TCR beta chain. Its antigen remains unidentified. The data are from a study of Tregs in tolerant kidney transplant recipients. Overall study findings and caveats: No direct test of biological reproducibility was done here.

The CDR3 is made up of 11 amino acids. From germline, CDR1 is SQVTM and CDR2 ANQGSEA. V shed 7 bases and J shed 0 bases, with 7 bases lying between them. CD4+CD25+CD127- Tregs, CD4+CD25- non-Tregs, CD4 and CD8 cells were sorted. Here immunoSEQ multiplex PCR was the method, and the copy in TCRdb shows in-frame clones only, minus some. Seen here are roughly 250,000 clones, approximately 83% observed once, and the top ten hold 0.5% to 0.65%. Source material: CD4+ T cells from blood. The rearrangement links TRBV29-1 to TRBJ2-7; no definite D call. The sequence was obtained from a human donor in good health. The CDR3 coding sequence is TGCAGCGCGTCGAGCTCCTACGAGCAGTACTTC. As protein: CSASSSYEQYF.